This paragraph covers one TCR beta chain sequence. Its antigen is undetermined. Data came from immunoSEQ multiplex PCR; TCRdb stores just in-frame clones and leaves some out. The sample lists approximately 72,000 clones; roughly 84% were seen once. The CDR3 covers 13 residues. Trimming stripped 5 bases from V and 4 bases from J, with 11 bases between. Germline V lookup: CDR1 MDHEN, CDR2 SYDVKM. This sample was taken from a study of OX40 agonist ivuxolimab in advanced cancers. Study context: One patient with hepatocellular carcinoma and two with cutaneous melanoma, three in all, had partial responses.

Points from the study as a whole: The CD4+ and CD8+ T cells in the blood had expanded clonally by week 6 at 0.1 to 3.0 mg/kg.

Exclusion applied to patients with autoimmune disease history or systemic immunosuppression. The sample was CD4+ or CD8+ T cells sorted from blood, taken in a trial of the OX40 agonist ivuxolimab. J is TRBJ1-2 and V is TRBV28; no definite D call. The receptor was isolated from an adult with an advanced solid tumor such as melanoma, head and neck, liver or kidney cancer. This CDR3 reads CASSTSRSYGYTF. In DNA form, the CDR3 reads TGTGCCAGCAGTACATCGCGCTCCTATGGCTACACCTTC.